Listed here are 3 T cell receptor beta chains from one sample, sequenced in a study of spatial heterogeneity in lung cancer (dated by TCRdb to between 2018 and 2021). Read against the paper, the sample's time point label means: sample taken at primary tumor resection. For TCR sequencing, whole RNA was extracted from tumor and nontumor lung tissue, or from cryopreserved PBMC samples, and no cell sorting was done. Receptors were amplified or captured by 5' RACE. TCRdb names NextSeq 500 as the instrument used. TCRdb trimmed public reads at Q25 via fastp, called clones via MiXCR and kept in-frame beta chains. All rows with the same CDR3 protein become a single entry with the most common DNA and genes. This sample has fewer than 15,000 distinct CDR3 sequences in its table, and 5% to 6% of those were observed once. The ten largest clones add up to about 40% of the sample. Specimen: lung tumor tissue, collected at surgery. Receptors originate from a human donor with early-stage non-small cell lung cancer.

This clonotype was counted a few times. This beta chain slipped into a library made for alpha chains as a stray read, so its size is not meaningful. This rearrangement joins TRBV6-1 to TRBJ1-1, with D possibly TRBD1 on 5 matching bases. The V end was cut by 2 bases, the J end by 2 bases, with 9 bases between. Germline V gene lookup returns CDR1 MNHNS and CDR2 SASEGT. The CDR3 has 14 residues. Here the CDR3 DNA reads TGTGCCAGCAGTGAACAACAGGCCAACACTGAAGCTTTCTTT. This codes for CASSEQQANTEAFF.

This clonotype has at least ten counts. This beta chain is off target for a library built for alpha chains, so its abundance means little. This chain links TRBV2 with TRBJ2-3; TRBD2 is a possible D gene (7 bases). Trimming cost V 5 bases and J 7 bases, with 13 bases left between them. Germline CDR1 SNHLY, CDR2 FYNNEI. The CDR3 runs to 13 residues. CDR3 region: CASSRAGANTQYF. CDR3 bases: TGTGCCAGCAGTCGGGCGGGGGCGAATACGCAGTATTTT.

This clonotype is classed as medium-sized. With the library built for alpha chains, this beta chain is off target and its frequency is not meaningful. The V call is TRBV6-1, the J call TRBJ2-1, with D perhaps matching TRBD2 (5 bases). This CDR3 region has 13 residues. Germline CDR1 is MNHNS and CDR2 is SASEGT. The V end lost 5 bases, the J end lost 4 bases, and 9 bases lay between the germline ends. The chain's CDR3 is CASSPGLYNEQFF. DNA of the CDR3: TGTGCCAGCAGTCCCGGACTGTACAATGAGCAGTTCTTC.